This T cell receptor beta chain was obtained from a study of shared clonotypes between healthy human individuals (dated by TCRdb to 2018 to 2020). For context, the study as a whole: The cohort comprised a couple of women and a few men aged 18 to 49 years. Per donor, three plates each were used for CD4 naive and CD4 memory, two for CD8 naive, and one for CD8 memory. To increase sequencing depth and limit assay-specific biases, TCR repertoire library preparation and sequencing were carried out by different laboratories using diverse techniques. To estimate repertoire size and how much clonotypes are shared between individuals, the study performed deep sequencing of blood TCR repertoires from roughly five healthy adults. Per donor, leukapheresis produced somewhere between about 0.94 and 9 billion PBMCs.

Overall study results and their limits: Only blood was sampled, and tissue TCR repertoires likely differ from those in blood. Compared with non-shared clonotypes, the clonotypes found in all four sorted-subset donors had higher generation probabilities. When a handful of donors were compared, the shared fraction of clonotypes was about 5% for naive CD4, 3% to 4% for naive CD8, 2% to 2.5% for memory CD4, and 0.3% to 0.5% for memory CD8. Pairwise subsampling led to the expectation that sequencing depth would affect the degree of clonotype sharing among donors. Larger estimated clonotype richness was generally found for naive subsets than for memory subsets. Incomplete sequencing was indicated by rarefaction of sorted-subset datasets, despite the large sequencing depth. The genetic and exposure-history diversity represented was limited by the small number of donors.

Note on this clone: Its antigen is not yet known. Within one base of it there is no much larger clone, and no base qualities were kept.

Using the deep immunoSEQ assay, TCR CDR3 regions were amplified from genomic DNA by multiplex PCR. For each cell subset, the extracted genomic DNA was distributed evenly across all wells of several immunoSEQ 96-well plates, and each plate served as one replicate. For sorted subsets, each replicate PCR was loaded with about 0.2 ug genomic DNA, equivalent to about 30,000 T cell genomes. Purified libraries were measured with a Qubit 3.0 fluorometer, size-checked on a Bioanalyzer 2100, and measured again with the KAPA Library Quantification kit. Each immunoSEQ 96-well plate was sequenced on its own single-read 150-cycle Illumina NextSeq 550 flow cell. On the study's bioinformatics: Because only junctional sequences without quality scores were contained in the immunoSEQ output, filtering matching that applied to full-length reads could not be performed. To assign V/J genes and CDR3, sequences were annotated against IMGT germline references using PyIR, a Python wrapper for IgBLAST v1.9. Reads with weak V/J assignments (E-value above 1e-6), missing CDR3, stop codons, out-of-frame junctions, or ambiguous translated residues were removed. V3J clonotypes were defined by identical inferred V gene, J gene, and CDR3 amino acid sequence. The percentage overlap between two repertoires was calculated by dividing the number of shared unique clonotypes by the size of the smaller repertoire. RTK rarefaction, the Chao1 estimator, and Recon v2.1 estimates of unobserved clonotypes were used to assess repertoire richness. For all TCRbeta clonotypes obtained by the gDNA method from four donors, generation probabilities were computed with OLGA. The source is immuneACCESS, and TCRdb retained only in-frame sequences with V and J called. Part of the clones is not carried over; for the studies checked, unresolved V genes explain less than half of this, and the remainder is unexplained. V and J calls and clone size are as listed in that table; D and trimming were resolved from the DNA. The sample records about 2 million clones, roughly 94% of which are singletons. Roughly 0.13% of the sample is in the top ten clones.

Germline trimming amounts to 6 bases on V and 4 bases on J, with 5 as the count of junction bases outside the gene matches. CDR1 and CDR2 were assigned from the germline V gene as SNHLY and FYNNEI. The CDR3 has 15 amino acids, counting the end cysteine and phenylalanine. CDR3 DNA only is kept here, 45 bases in frame from base 1. Healthy HIV-negative adults with no recently reported acute infections or vaccinations were included as donors. Every donor was a Caucasian adult residing in Nashville, Tennessee, USA. CD4+ T cells were enriched by magnetic negative selection; naive cells were then positively selected on CD45RA, and the negative fraction formed the memory subset. After blood collection by leukapheresis, PBMCs were isolated using Ficoll-Histopaque density gradient centrifugation and then cryopreserved in the vapor phase of liquid nitrogen. Analytical flow cytometry was used to check the purity and quantity of each magnetically sorted T cell population. Each sorted fraction had its genomic DNA isolated and then quantified by UV absorbance on a Nanodrop 2000c.

This clonotype was obtained from a man younger than 30 in good health. The sequenced sample consisted of naive CD4+ T cells sorted from blood. The cell subset or site label corresponds to: CD45RA+ positively selected. The rearranged segments are TRBV2 and TRBJ2-2; 10 junctional bases match TRBD2. The encoded CDR3 is CASRPLAGATGELFF. The nucleotides read TGTGCCAGCAGACCTCTAGCGGGGGCCACCGGGGAGCTGTTTTTT.